Listed below are T cell receptor beta chains from one sample, sequenced in a study of human T cells and chemical hapten exposure. Using its own MiXCR run on the RACE reads, TCRdb lists one record per CDR3 protein. Of 250,000 or so distinct CDR3 sequences in the sample, 7.5% to 9% were seen once. The sequencing here drew on whole blood, taken in connection with sensitization to the hapten diphenylcyclopropenone (DPC). These TCRs come from a man between 18 and 35 years old with alopecia areata. Some clones in this sample may be carry-over from other donors' samples. The CDR3 runs from the conserved cysteine through the conserved F or W. Each record gives: J gene, D gene, clone size, V gene, CDR3 protein, CDR3 DNA. A D gene is named only where the DNA matches it firmly. The listing skips clone size in some rows; elsewhere it reads once, few, many or a size class.

TRBJ2-7 TRBD2 NA TRBV7-8 CASSLARGDYEQYF TGTGCCAGCAGCTTAGCCCGGGGGGATTACGAGCAGTACTTC
TRBJ2-3 NA few TRBV28 CASSPTGLPDTQYF TGTGCCAGCAGTCCCACAGGACTCCCAGATACGCAGTATTTT
TRBJ2-3 NA NA TRBV12-3/TRBV12-4 CASSLLAINTQYF TGTGCCAGCAGTTTACTAGCGATTAATACGCAGTATTTT
TRBJ1-6 NA NA TRBV20-1 CSAKQGDSPLHF TGCAGTGCTAAACAGGGTGATTCACCCCTCCACTTT
TRBJ1-2 NA few TRBV10-3 CAISDVRDQPHPYGYTF TGTGCCATCAGCGACGTTCGTGACCAGCCGCATCCTTATGGCTACACCTTC
TRBJ1-5 TRBD1 few TRBV27 CASSNRGAQPQHF TGTGCCAGCAGTAACAGGGGCGCCCAGCCCCAGCATTTT
TRBJ1-2 NA NA TRBV7-9 CASSLVAGMANYGYTF TGTGCCAGCAGCTTAGTCGCTGGTATGGCTAACTATGGCTACACCTTC
TRBJ2-1 NA few TRBV7-9 CASSFSPYNEQFF TGTGCCAGCAGCTTTTCGCCCTACAATGAGCAGTTCTTC
TRBJ1-1 NA NA TRBV4-1 CASSQGGRPMNTEAFF TGCGCCAGCAGCCAAGGAGGCAGACCCATGAACACTGAAGCTTTCTTT
TRBJ1-1 NA many TRBV29-1 CSVERARGTEAFF TGCAGCGTTGAAAGGGCACGTGGCACTGAAGCTTTCTTT
TRBJ2-3 NA few TRBV12-3/TRBV12-4 CASSFRGVGDTQYF TGTGCCAGCAGTTTCAGGGGGGTAGGAGATACGCAGTATTTT
TRBJ1-2 NA many TRBV14 CASSPRQEGGYTF TGTGCCAGCAGCCCCCGACAGGAGGGGGGCTACACCTTC
TRBJ2-3 NA NA TRBV10-1 CASSETPETDTQYF TGCGCCAGCAGTGAGACCCCGGAAACAGATACGCAGTATTTT
TRBJ2-3 NA few TRBV2 CASSEARQVADTQYF TGTGCCAGCAGTGAAGCGAGACAAGTAGCAGATACGCAGTATTTT
TRBJ1-2 TRBD1 many TRBV11-2 CASTGGGDRADGYTF TGTGCCAGCACCGGTGGCGGGGACAGGGCGGATGGCTACACCTTC
TRBJ2-1 TRBD2 NA TRBV11-2 CASSPPIAGGYNEQFF TGTGCCAGCAGCCCACCCATAGCGGGGGGGTACAATGAGCAGTTCTTC
TRBJ2-3 NA few TRBV18 CASSGAGADTQYF TGTGCCAGCTCAGGTGCAGGGGCGGATACGCAGTATTTT
TRBJ2-2 NA many TRBV7-9 CASSLTTVGELFF TGTGCCAGCAGCTTAACGACGGTCGGGGAGCTGTTTTTT
TRBJ2-3 NA many TRBV5-1 CASSLGLDPTDTQYF TGCGCCAGCAGCTTGGGCCTAGACCCTACAGATACGCAGTATTTT
TRBJ1-5 NA few TRBV18 CASSPGSLSNQPQHF TGTGCCAGCTCACCAGGCAGCCTCTCCAATCAGCCCCAGCATTTT
TRBJ2-7 NA few TRBV9 CASSAPPSYEQYF TGTGCCAGCAGCGCCCCCCCCTCCTACGAGCAGTACTTC
TRBJ2-6 NA few TRBV4-3 CASSPGDGANVLTF TGCGCCAGCAGCCCAGGGGACGGGGCCAACGTCCTGACTTTC
TRBJ2-2 NA few TRBV12-3/TRBV12-4 CASSFKNTGELFF TGTGCCAGCAGTTTCAAGAACACCGGGGAGCTGTTTTTT
TRBJ1-5 NA NA TRBV14 CASSQVMELILNSNQPQHF TGTGCCAGCAGCCAAGTCATGGAGTTAATTCTCAATAGCAATCAGCCCCAGCATTTT
TRBJ1-1 NA few TRBV4-3 CASSQGAGRQNTEAFF TGCGCCAGCAGCCAAGGGGCAGGGCGACAGAACACTGAAGCTTTCTTT
TRBJ2-5 TRBD1 NA TRBV19 CASSVDRSRGKTQYF TGTGCCAGTAGTGTGGACAGGTCGAGGGGGAAGACCCAGTACTTC
TRBJ2-7 NA NA TRBV2 CAGGLGYEQYF TGTGCCGGCGGACTGGGCTACGAGCAGTACTTC
TRBJ1-4 NA few TRBV7-8 CASSPGEVGEKLFF TGTGCCAGCAGCCCGGGGGAGGTTGGGGAAAAACTGTTTTTT
TRBJ1-5 NA many TRBV5-1 CASSLSGSIDQPQHF TGCGCCAGCAGCTTGTCAGGGTCTATCGATCAGCCCCAGCATTTT
TRBJ1-6 NA few TRBV6-2/TRBV6-3 CASSYVGALGPVNSPLHF TGTGCCAGCAGTTACGTTGGAGCGCTGGGACCGGTAAATTCACCCCTCCACTTT
TRBJ2-7 NA many TRBV29-1 CSVRTGRVDEQYF TGCAGCGTTAGGACAGGGAGGGTCGACGAGCAGTACTTC
TRBJ2-4 NA NA TRBV27 CASSSESGQPVLAKNIQYF TGTGCCAGCAGTTCCGAATCGGGGCAGCCTGTACTAGCCAAAAACATTCAGTACTTC
TRBJ2-4 TRBD1 NA TRBV6-5 CASSASFRGQAKNIQYF TGTGCCAGCAGTGCATCCTTCAGGGGGCAAGCCAAAAACATTCAGTACTTC
TRBJ1-4 NA NA TRBV5-1 CASSLETGVLEKLFF TGCGCCAGCAGCTTGGAAACAGGCGTCCTTGAAAAACTGTTTTTT
TRBJ2-1 TRBD2 many TRBV6-2/TRBV6-3 CASSRSGGGYNEQFF TGTGCCAGCAGTAGGAGCGGGGGCGGTTACAATGAGCAGTTCTTC
TRBJ1-1 NA NA TRBV7-2 CASSRLSWTNKTEAFF TGTGCCAGCAGCCGATTATCGTGGACAAATAAGACTGAAGCTTTCTTT
TRBJ1-2 NA many TRBV10-2 CASSRPEDGFYGYTF TGCGCCAGCAGTAGACCGGAGGATGGCTTCTATGGCTACACCTTC
TRBJ1-6 NA many TRBV7-8 CASSGTENSPLHF TGTGCCAGCAGCGGGACCGAGAATTCACCCCTCCACTTT
TRBJ1-4 NA many TRBV4-3 CASSQGAGQGSEKLFF TGCGCCAGCAGCCAAGGGGCTGGCCAGGGCAGCGAAAAACTGTTTTTT
TRBJ1-5 NA NA TRBV4-1 CASSQDQGTQPQHF TGCGCCAGCAGCCAAGACCAGGGGACTCAGCCCCAGCATTTT
TRBJ2-5 NA NA TRBV6-5 CASRDLYQETQYF TGTGCCAGCAGAGATTTGTACCAAGAGACCCAGTACTTC
TRBJ2-7 TRBD1 many TRBV15 CATSSGRTGGKDEQYF TGTGCCACCAGCAGTGGAAGGACAGGGGGCAAGGACGAGCAGTACTTC
TRBJ2-1 TRBD2 many TRBV2 CASRWTSWGNEQFF TGTGCCAGCAGGTGGACTAGCTGGGGGAATGAGCAGTTCTTC
TRBJ1-1 NA NA TRBV28 CASSRRTAMNTEAFF TGTGCCAGCAGTCGACGGACAGCCATGAACACTGAAGCTTTCTTT
TRBJ1-2 NA NA TRBV7-9 CATSRDGYGYTF TGTGCCACCTCGAGGGATGGCTATGGCTACACCTTC
TRBJ2-1 TRBD1 few TRBV7-3 CASSLWDRVDEQFF TGTGCCAGCAGCTTATGGGACAGGGTGGATGAGCAGTTCTTC
TRBJ2-3 TRBD1 few TRBV6-5 CASSYTGTGTDTQYF TGTGCCAGCAGTTACACCGGGACAGGGACAGATACGCAGTATTTT
TRBJ1-6 NA many TRBV4-3 CASSQESGLGSLNSPLHF TGCGCCAGCAGCCAAGAGTCAGGGTTAGGGAGCTTGAATTCACCCCTCCACTTT
TRBJ1-1 NA NA TRBV27 CASSLWANTEAFF TGTGCCAGCAGTTTATGGGCGAACACTGAAGCTTTCTTT
TRBJ2-5 NA few TRBV29-1 CSFERRYQETQYF TGCAGCTTTGAGCGGAGGTACCAAGAGACCCAGTACTTC
TRBJ1-1 TRBD1 many TRBV7-2 CASSPGTGRISEAFF TGTGCCAGCAGCCCAGGGACAGGGAGGATCTCTGAAGCTTTCTTT
TRBJ1-3 NA NA TRBV16 CASSPSGYGNTIYF TGTGCCAGCAGCCCTTCTGGATATGGAAACACCATATATTTT
TRBJ1-5 NA NA TRBV10-2 CASSDPGPGGNQPQHF TGCGCCAGCAGTGATCCGGGCCCTGGGGGCAATCAGCCCCAGCATTTT
TRBJ2-7 NA few TRBV20-1 CSARAVYEQYF TGCAGTGCTAGAGCAGTTTACGAGCAGTACTTC
TRBJ2-1 NA many TRBV10-3 CAISDERDEQFF TGTGCCATCAGTGACGAAAGAGATGAGCAGTTCTTC